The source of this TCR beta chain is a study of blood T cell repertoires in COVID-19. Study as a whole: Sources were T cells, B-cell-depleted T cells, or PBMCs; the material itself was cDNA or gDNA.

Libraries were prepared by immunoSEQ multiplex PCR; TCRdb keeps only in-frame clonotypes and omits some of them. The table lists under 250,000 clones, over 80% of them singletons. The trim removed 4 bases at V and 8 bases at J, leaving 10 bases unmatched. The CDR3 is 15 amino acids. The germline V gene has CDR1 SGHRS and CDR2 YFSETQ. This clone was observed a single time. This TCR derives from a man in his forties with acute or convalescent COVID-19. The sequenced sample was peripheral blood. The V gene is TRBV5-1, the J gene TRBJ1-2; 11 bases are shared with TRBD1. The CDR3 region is CASSPGTGGAWGYTF. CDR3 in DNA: TGCGCCAGCAGCCCCGGGACAGGGGGAGCGTGGGGCTACACCTTC.